This T cell receptor (beta chain) stems from a study of blood T cell repertoires in COVID-19. Using immunoSEQ multiplex PCR, the repertoire was profiled, and TCRdb retains in-frame clones only, with some absent. The data contain about 210,000 clones, almost 90% of them singletons. Germline V gives CDR1 SNHLY, CDR2 FYNNEI. The CDR3 is made up of 14 amino acids. V lost 4 bases and J 2 bases, leaving 10 bases between the germline ends. This clone has only one observation. The sample was peripheral blood. The TCR comes from a man aged 18 to 29 with active or convalescent COVID-19. This chain uses TRBV2 with TRBJ2-3; D might be TRBD1 (5 bases). CDR3 sequence (DNA): TGTGCCAGCAGTGCACCAGGGTTCACAGATACGCAGTATTTT. Translated, it gives CASSAPGFTDTQYF.